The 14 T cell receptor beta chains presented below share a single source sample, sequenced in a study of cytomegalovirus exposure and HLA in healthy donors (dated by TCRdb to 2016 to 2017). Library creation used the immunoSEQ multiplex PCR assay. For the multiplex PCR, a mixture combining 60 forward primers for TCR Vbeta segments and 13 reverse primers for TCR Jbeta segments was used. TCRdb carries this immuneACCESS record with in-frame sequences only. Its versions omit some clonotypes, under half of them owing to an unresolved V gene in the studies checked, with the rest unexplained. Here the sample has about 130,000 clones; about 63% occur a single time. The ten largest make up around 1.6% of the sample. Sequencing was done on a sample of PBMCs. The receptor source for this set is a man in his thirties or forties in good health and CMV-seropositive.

CDR3 loop: CASSFPYRGRPTIDEQFF. CDR3 DNA: TGTGCCAGCAGCTTTCCTTACAGGGGAAGGCCAACTATCGATGAGCAGTTCTTC. The rearrangement joins TRBV7-9 to TRBJ2-1, with 7 bases lining up with TRBD1. Germline V gene sequence: CDR1 SEHNR, CDR2 FQNEAQ (reference sequence). The ends lost 3 bases at V and 8 bases at J; junction bases unmatched: 19. The CDR3 is made up of 18 amino acids.

The CDR3 region has the DNA TGCAGCGCTCTAAGGACAGGGGGCACATCGGAGACCCAGTACTTC. Translated, it gives CSALRTGGTSETQYF. The chain employs TRBV29-1 and TRBJ2-5, with 11 bases matching TRBD1. Germline V gene sequence: CDR1 SQVTM, CDR2 ANQGSEA. Trimming at V came to 7 bases and at J to 5 bases, leaving 12 bases not matched to a gene. This CDR3 has 15 residues.

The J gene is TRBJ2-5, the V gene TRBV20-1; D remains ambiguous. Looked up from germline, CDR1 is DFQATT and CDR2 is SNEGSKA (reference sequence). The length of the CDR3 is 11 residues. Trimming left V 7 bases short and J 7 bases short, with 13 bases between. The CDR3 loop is CSGGSLATQYF. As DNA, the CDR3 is TGCAGTGGAGGCTCCTTGGCGACCCAGTACTTC.

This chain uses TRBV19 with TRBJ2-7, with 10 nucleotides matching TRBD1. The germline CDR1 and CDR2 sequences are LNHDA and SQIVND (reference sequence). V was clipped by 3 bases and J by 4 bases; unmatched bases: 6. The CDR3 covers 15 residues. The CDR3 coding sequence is TGTGCCAGTAGTATTCGACCGGGACAGGGGTACGAGCAGTACTTC. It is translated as CASSIRPGQGYEQYF.

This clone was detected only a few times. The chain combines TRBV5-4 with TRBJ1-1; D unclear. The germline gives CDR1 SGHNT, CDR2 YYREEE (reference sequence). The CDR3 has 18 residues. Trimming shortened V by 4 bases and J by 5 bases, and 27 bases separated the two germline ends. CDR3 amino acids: CASSPGVIWGAVGTEAFF. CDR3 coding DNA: TGTGCCAGCAGCCCCGGGGTTATATGGGGAGCGGTGGGGACTGAAGCTTTCTTT.

As DNA, the CDR3 is TGCGCCAGCAGCCATACCTTAGGACAGGATTGGGCCAACGTCCTGACTTTC. Residues: CASSHTLGQDWANVLTF. J is TRBJ2-6 and V is TRBV5-1; 7 bases agree with TRBD1. This CDR3 contains 17 residues. Germline V gives CDR1 SGHRS, CDR2 YFSETQ. V gave up 4 bases and J gave up 5 bases; unmatched junction bases: 12.

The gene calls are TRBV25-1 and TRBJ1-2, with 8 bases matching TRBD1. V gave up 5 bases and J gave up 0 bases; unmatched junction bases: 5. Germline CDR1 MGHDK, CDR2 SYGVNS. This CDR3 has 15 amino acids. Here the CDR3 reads CASSPRTGPNYGYTF. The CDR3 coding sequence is TGTGCCAGCAGTCCCCGGACAGGGCCTAACTATGGCTACACCTTC.

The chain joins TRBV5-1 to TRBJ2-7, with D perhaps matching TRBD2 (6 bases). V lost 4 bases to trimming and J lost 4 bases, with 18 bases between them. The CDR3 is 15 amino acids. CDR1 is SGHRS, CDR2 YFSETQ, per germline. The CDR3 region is CASSRGPSERYEQYF. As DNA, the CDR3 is TGCGCCAGCAGCAGAGGGCCTAGCGAGAGGTACGAGCAGTACTTC.

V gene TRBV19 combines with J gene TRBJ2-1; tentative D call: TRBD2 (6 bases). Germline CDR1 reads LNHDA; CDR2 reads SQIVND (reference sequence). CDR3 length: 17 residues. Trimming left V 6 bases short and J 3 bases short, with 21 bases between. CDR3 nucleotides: TGTGCCAGTAGCGACGAAGCGGACTACCTTAACTACAATGAGCAGTTCTTC. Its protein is CASSDEADYLNYNEQFF.

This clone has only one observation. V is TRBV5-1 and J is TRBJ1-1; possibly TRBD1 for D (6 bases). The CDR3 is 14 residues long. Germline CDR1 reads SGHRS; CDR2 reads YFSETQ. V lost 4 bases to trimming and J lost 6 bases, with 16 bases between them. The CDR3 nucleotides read TGCGCCAGCAGCCCCAGGGGAATTAGGGCTGAAGCTTTCTTT. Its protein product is CASSPRGIRAEAFF.

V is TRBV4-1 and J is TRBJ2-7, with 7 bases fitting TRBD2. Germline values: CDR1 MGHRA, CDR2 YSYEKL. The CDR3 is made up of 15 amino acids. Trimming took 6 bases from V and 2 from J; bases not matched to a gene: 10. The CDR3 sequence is CASRTRDYSTYEQYF. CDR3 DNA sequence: TGCGCCAGCAGGACCCGGGACTATTCTACCTACGAGCAGTACTTC.

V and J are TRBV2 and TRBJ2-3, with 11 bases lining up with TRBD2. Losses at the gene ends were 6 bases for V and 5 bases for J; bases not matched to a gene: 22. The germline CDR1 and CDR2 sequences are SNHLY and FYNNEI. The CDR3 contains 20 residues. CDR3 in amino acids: CASSVTGISGRAHWEDTQYF. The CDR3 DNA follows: TGTGCCAGCAGCGTGACGGGAATTAGCGGGAGGGCCCATTGGGAAGATACGCAGTATTTT.

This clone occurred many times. The CDR3 bases are TGTGCAGGGGCGGGGTTGGGCAATCAGCCCCAGCATTTT. Amino acid sequence: CAGAGLGNQPQHF. The chain uses TRBV2 and TRBJ1-5; the D gene is possibly TRBD1 (5 bases). The CDR3 loop spans 13 amino acids. From germline, CDR1 is SNHLY and CDR2 FYNNEI.

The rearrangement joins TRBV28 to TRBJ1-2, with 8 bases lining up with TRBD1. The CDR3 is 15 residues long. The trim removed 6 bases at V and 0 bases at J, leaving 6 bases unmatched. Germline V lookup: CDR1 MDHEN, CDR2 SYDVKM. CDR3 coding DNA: TGTGCCAGCAGGCTGACAGGGGCAGCTAACTATGGCTACACCTTC. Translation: CASRLTGAANYGYTF.